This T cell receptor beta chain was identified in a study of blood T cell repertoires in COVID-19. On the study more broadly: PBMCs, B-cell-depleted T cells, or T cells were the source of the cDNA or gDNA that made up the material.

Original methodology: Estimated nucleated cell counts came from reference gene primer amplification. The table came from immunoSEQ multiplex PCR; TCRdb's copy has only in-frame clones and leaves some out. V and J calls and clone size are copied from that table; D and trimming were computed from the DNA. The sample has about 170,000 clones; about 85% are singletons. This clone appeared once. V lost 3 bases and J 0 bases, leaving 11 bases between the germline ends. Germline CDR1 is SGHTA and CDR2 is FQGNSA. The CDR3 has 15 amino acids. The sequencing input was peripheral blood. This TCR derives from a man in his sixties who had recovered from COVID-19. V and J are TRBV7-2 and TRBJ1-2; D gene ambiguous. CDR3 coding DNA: TGTGCCAGCAGCTTGACGGCCGGAGCTAACTATGGCTACACCTTC. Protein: CASSLTAGANYGYTF.